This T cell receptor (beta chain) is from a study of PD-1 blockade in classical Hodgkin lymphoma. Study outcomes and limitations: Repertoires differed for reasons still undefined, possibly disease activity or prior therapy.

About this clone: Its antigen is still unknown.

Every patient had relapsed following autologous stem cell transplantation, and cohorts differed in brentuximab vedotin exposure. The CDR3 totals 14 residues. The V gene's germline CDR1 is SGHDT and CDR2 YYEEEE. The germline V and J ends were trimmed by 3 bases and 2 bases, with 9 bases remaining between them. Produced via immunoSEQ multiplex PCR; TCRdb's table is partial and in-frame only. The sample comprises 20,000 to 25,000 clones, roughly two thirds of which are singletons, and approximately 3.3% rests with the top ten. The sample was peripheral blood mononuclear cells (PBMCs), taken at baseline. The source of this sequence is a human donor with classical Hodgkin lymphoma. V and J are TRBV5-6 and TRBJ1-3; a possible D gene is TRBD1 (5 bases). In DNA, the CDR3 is TGTGCCAGCAGCTCACAGGTTACTGGAAACACCATATATTTT. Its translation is CASSSQVTGNTIYF.